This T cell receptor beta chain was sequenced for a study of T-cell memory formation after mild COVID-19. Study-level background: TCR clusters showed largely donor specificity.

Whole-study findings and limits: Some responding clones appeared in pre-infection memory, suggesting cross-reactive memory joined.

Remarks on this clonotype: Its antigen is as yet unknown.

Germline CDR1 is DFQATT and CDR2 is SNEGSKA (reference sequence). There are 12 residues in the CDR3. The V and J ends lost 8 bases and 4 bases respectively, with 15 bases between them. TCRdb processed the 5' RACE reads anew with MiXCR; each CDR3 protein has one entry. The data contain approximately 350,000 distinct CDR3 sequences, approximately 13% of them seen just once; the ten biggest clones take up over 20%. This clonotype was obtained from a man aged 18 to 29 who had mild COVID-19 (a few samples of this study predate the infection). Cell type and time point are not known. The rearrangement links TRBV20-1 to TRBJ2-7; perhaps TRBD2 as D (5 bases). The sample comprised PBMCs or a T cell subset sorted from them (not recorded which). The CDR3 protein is CSQSGVGYEQYV. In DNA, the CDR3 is TGCAGTCAGTCCGGGGTGGGGTACGAGCAGTACGTC.